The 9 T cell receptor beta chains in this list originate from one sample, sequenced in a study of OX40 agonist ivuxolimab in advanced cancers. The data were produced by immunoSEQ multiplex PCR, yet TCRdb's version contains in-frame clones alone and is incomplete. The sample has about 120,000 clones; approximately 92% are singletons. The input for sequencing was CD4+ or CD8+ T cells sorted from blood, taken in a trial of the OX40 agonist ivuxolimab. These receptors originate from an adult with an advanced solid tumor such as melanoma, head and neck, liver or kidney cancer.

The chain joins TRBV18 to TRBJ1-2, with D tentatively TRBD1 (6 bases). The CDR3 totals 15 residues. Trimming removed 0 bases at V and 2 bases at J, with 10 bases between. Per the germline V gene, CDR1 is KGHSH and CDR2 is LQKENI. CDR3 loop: CASSPPGQLNYGYTF. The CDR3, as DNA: TGTGCCAGCTCACCACCAGGACAGCTCAACTATGGCTACACCTTC.

For the CDR3, the DNA is TGTGCCAGCAGCTTAAGGAGTGCACAGGGCGACACCTTC. This codes for CASSLRSAQGDTF. The chain links TRBV7-2 to TRBJ1-2, with D tentatively TRBD1 (6 bases). The CDR3 covers 13 residues. Germline values: CDR1 SGHTA, CDR2 FQGNSA. V dropped 2 bases and J dropped 12 bases, with 16 bases sitting between them.

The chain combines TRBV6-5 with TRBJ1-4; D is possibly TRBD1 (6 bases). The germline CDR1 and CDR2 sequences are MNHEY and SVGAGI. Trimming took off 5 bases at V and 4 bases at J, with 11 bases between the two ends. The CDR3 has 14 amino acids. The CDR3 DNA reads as TGTGCCAGCAGTGTTGGACAGCTTAATGAAAAACTGTTTTTT. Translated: CASSVGQLNEKLFF.

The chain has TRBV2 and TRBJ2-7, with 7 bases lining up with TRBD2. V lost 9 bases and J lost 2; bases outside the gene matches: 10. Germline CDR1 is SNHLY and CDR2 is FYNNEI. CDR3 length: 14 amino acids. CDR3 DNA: TGTGCCAGTCAAAGGGCTAGCGGTCCCTACGAGCAGTACTTC. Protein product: CASQRASGPYEQYF. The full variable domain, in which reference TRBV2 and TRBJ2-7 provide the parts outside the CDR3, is EPEVTQTPSHQVTQMGQEVILRCVPISNHLYFYWYRQILGQKVEFLVSFYNNEISEKSEIFDDQFSVERPDGSNFTLKIRSTKLEDSAMYFCASQRASGPYEQYFGPGTRLTVT.

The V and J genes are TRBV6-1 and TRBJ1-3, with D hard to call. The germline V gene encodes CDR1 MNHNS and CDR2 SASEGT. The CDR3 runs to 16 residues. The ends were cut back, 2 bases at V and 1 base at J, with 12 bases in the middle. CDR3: CASSEHKGRSGNTIYF. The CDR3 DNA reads TGTGCCAGCAGTGAACACAAGGGCCGGTCTGGAAACACCATATATTTT.

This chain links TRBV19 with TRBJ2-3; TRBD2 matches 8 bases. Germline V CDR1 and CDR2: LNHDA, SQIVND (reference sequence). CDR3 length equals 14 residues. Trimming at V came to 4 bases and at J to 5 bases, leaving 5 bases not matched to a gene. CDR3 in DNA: TGTGCCAGTAGTAACGGGGGGGCGGTAGATACGCAGTATTTT. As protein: CASSNGGAVDTQYF.

CDR3 amino acids: CASSSHDSLRGYGYTF. CDR3 DNA: TGTGCCAGCAGCTCACACGACAGCCTAAGGGGTTATGGCTACACCTTC. This rearrangement joins TRBV7-2 to TRBJ1-2; perhaps TRBD1 as D (5 bases). Germline lookup yields CDR1 SGHTA and CDR2 FQGNSA. The CDR3 sequence is 16 residues long. V was trimmed by 4 bases and J by 5 bases, leaving 20 bases between them. Full variable domain (missing parts from reference TRBV7-2 and TRBJ1-2): GAGVSQSPSNKVTEKGKDVELRCDPISGHTALYWYRQSLGQGLEFLIYFQGNSAPDKSGLPSDRFSAERTGGSVSTLTIQRTQQEDSAVYLCASSSHDSLRGYGYTFGSGTRLTVV.

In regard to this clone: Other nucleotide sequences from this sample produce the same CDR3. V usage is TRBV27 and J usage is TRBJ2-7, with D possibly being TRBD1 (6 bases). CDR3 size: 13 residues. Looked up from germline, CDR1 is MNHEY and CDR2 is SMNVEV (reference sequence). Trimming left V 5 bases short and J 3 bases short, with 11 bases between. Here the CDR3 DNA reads TGTGCCAGCAGTCAACAGGGTAACTACGAGCAGTACTTC. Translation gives CASSQQGNYEQYF.

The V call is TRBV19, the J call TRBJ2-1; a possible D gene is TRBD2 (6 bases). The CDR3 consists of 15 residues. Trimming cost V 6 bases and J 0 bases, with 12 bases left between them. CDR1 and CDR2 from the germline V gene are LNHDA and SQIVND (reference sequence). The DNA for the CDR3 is TGTGCCAGTAGAAGGGCGGGGAGCTCCTACAATGAGCAGTTCTTC. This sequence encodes CASRRAGSSYNEQFF.